Shown below are 32 T cell receptor beta chains from a single sample sequenced in a study of glioma-infiltrating T cells. Amplification of TCR alpha and beta CDR3 regions from RNA used iRepertoire nested multiplex PCR. TCRdb reprocessed the multiplex PCR reads via MiXCR and lists one record per CDR3 protein. The sample yields around 140,000 distinct CDR3 sequences, 39% seen once. Sequencing input: glioma tissue, nonneoplastic brain tissue, or PBMCs (not recorded which). The origin of the receptors is a human donor with low-grade glioma or glioblastoma, undergoing nonglioma brain surgery, or in good health (not recorded which).

V and J are TRBV12-3 or TRBV12-4 and TRBJ1-4, with a weak D call TRBD1 (5 bases). V lost 5 bases to trimming and J lost 8 bases, with 15 bases between them. The CDR3 loop spans 14 amino acids. In DNA, the CDR3 is TGTGCCAGCAGTGTCGGGACCGGGCGAGAAAAACTGTTTTTT. This translates into CASSVGTGREKLFF.

This clonotype was observed a single time. The V gene is TRBV19, the J gene TRBJ1-5, with D tentatively TRBD1 (5 bases). This CDR3 contains 14 residues. Germline values: CDR1 LNHDA, CDR2 SQIVND (reference sequence). The germline V and J ends were trimmed by 10 bases and 3 bases, with 16 bases remaining between them. The CDR3 DNA is TGTGCCACTAACCCGGGGCGGATCAATCAGCCCCAGCATTTT. This sequence encodes CATNPGRINQPQHF.

The CDR3 spells CSASLGIRTEAFF. The CDR3 region has the DNA TGCAGTGCTAGTCTCGGGATTAGGACTGAAGCTTTCTTT. The chain uses TRBV20-1 and TRBJ1-1; D is unresolved. The germline V gene encodes CDR1 DFQATT and CDR2 SNEGSKA (reference sequence). This CDR3 region has 13 residues. V dropped 3 bases and J dropped 5 bases, with 13 bases sitting between them.

This chain uses TRBV20-1 with TRBJ1-1; 10 nucleotides align to TRBD1. Germline loops: CDR1 DFQATT, CDR2 SNEGSKA (reference sequence). Losses at the gene ends were 2 bases for V and 0 bases for J; bases not matched to a gene: 21. The CDR3 is made up of 21 amino acids. The CDR3 DNA reads TGCAGTGCTAGAAGACCACCACTGATCCGGGACAGGGGCCCCATGAACACTGAAGCTTTCTTT. Residues: CSARRPPLIRDRGPMNTEAFF.

CDR3 sequence (DNA): TGTGCCAGCAGCTATGTCCCCACATCCCAAGAGACCCAGTACTTC. Protein sequence: CASSYVPTSQETQYF. This chain uses TRBV7-9 with TRBJ2-5, with D uncertain. The ends were cut back, 4 bases at V and 1 base at J, with 13 bases in the middle. Per the germline V gene, CDR1 is SEHNR and CDR2 is FQNEAQ (reference sequence). The CDR3 has 15 residues.

This chain uses TRBV6-1 with TRBJ2-7; maybe TRBD1 (5 bases). Germline-derived CDR1 and CDR2 are MNHNS and SASEGT. The V end lost 2 bases, the J end lost 2 bases, and 13 bases lay between the germline ends. The CDR3 spans 15 residues. The CDR3 coding sequence is TGTGCCAGCAGTGAAAGGGGCAGGGTTGCCTACGAGCAGTACTTC. This codes for CASSERGRVAYEQYF.

This rearrangement joins TRBV4-3 to TRBJ2-5; D is ambiguous. The V gene lost 0 bases and the J gene lost 4 bases, with 12 bases spanning the gap. Germline V gene lookup returns CDR1 LGHNA and CDR2 YSLEER. This CDR3 has 15 residues. The CDR3 DNA is TGCGCCAGCAGCCAAGATTATCTAGGACGAGAGACCCAGTACTTC. Translation gives CASSQDYLGRETQYF.

The chain links TRBV6-1 to TRBJ1-6; TRBD1 aligns across 8 bases. CDR3 length: 14 residues. Per germline, CDR1 MNHNS and CDR2 SASEGT. V was pared by 6 bases and J by 5 bases, with 3 bases of the junction left unmatched. The CDR3 loop reads CASSRQGNNSPLHF. The CDR3 nucleotides read TGTGCCAGCAGCAGACAGGGGAATAATTCACCCCTCCACTTT.

The chain combines TRBV7-9 with TRBJ2-7, with D hard to call. V was pared by 1 base and J by 6 bases, with 7 bases between. CDR1 is SEHNR, CDR2 FQNEAQ, per germline (reference sequence). The CDR3 is made up of 12 amino acids. As DNA, the CDR3 is TGTGCCAGCAGCTTAGAAGGATTCGAGCAGTACTTC. Amino acids: CASSLEGFEQYF.

There are many counts of this clonotype. V is TRBV27 and J is TRBJ2-3, with D perhaps TRBD1 or TRBD2 (5 bases each). The CDR3 totals 14 residues. The ends were cut back, 6 bases at V and 0 bases at J, with 10 bases in the middle. Germline lookup yields CDR1 MNHEY and CDR2 SMNVEV (reference sequence). This CDR3 is CASSLRDSTDTQYF. CDR3 bases: TGTGCCAGCAGCCTTCGGGACAGCACAGATACGCAGTATTTT.

This clonotype was observed a few times. V usage is TRBV19 and J usage is TRBJ2-5, with 12 bases that match TRBD1. The CDR3 is 14 residues long. CDR1 and CDR2 from the germline V gene are LNHDA and SQIVND (reference sequence). V lost 6 bases to trimming and J lost 5 bases; unmatched junction nucleotides: 4. CDR3 protein: CASSQGQGAETQYF. The CDR3 DNA follows: TGTGCCAGTAGCCAGGGACAGGGGGCGGAGACCCAGTACTTC. Drawing the rest from reference TRBV19 and TRBJ2-5, the complete variable domain is DGGITQSPKYLFRKEGQNVTLSCEQNLNHDAMYWYRQDPGQGLRLIYYSQIVNDFQKGDIAEGYSVSREKKESFPLTVTSAQKNPTAFYLCASSQGQGAETQYFGPGTRLLVL.

The rearrangement joins TRBV12-3 or TRBV12-4 to TRBJ1-3; TRBD1 is a possible D gene (5 bases). CDR3 length: 12 amino acids. Trimming took 5 bases from V and 8 from J, leaving 10 bases between them. The CDR3: CASSPGVDTIYF. The CDR3 nucleotides read TGTGCCAGCAGTCCGGGGGTGGACACCATATATTTT.

V usage is TRBV7-2 and J usage is TRBJ2-7, with no clear D. The germline CDR1 and CDR2 sequences are SGHTA and FQGNSA. V dropped 5 bases and J dropped 5 bases, with 16 bases sitting between them. This CDR3 contains 14 residues. The CDR3 DNA reads TGTGCCAGCAGCCCGACGTCTGGGGTCGACGAGCAGTACTTC. Translation gives CASSPTSGVDEQYF.

The V and J genes are TRBV19 and TRBJ1-5; D remains unclear. Germline V lookup: CDR1 LNHDA, CDR2 SQIVND (reference sequence). Trimming removed 1 base from V and 4 bases from J, with 11 bases in between. The CDR3 is 15 amino acids. CDR3 DNA sequence: TGTGCCAGTAGTATAGGGCAGTCCGGGAATCAGCCCCAGCATTTT. As protein: CASSIGQSGNQPQHF. The full variable domain, rest sourced from reference TRBV19 and TRBJ1-5, is DGGITQSPKYLFRKEGQNVTLSCEQNLNHDAMYWYRQDPGQGLRLIYYSQIVNDFQKGDIAEGYSVSREKKESFPLTVTSAQKNPTAFYLCASSIGQSGNQPQHFGDGTRLSIL.

The chain joins TRBV20-1 to TRBJ2-7; TRBD2 agrees at 11 bases. The V and J ends lost 4 bases and 3 bases, in that order; junction bases with no gene match: 2. This CDR3 comprises 13 residues. Germline V CDR1 and CDR2: DFQATT, SNEGSKA (reference sequence). CDR3 region: CSAIAGGNYEQYF. The CDR3 DNA is TGCAGTGCTATAGCGGGAGGGAACTACGAGCAGTACTTC.

The table lists this clonotype with a count of one. This chain joins TRBV12-3 or TRBV12-4 and TRBJ1-2, with D possibly being TRBD1 (6 bases). V gave up 6 bases and J gave up 2 bases, with 10 bases separating them. The CDR3 length is 13 residues. CDR3 bases: TGTGCCAGCAGCCCACAGGGAAACTATGGCTACACCTTC. Its protein is CASSPQGNYGYTF.

The chain combines TRBV5-6 with TRBJ1-1, with D perhaps TRBD1 (5 bases). This CDR3 spans 15 amino acids. Germline V gene sequence: CDR1 SGHDT, CDR2 YYEEEE. V lost 2 bases and J lost 5, with 16 bases in between. The CDR3 bases are TGTGCCAGCAGCTTCGCGGGCAGGGAAATTACTGAAGCTTTCTTT. Translating it yields CASSFAGREITEAFF.

In regard to this clonotype: A single base separates this from a much larger clone, so it may be a read error. The genes are TRBV11-2 and TRBJ2-3; the D gene could be TRBD1 or TRBD2 (5 bases each). CDR3 size: 18 residues. The V and J ends lost 3 bases and 1 base respectively, with 20 bases between them. Germline lookup yields CDR1 SGHAT and CDR2 FQNNGV. The CDR3 DNA follows: TGTGCCAGCAGCTTTGGGCCCTGGGGGAATAGGGGCACAGATACGCAGTATTTT. It is translated as CASSFGPWGNRGTDTQYF.

The genes are TRBV6-1 and TRBJ1-6, with D uncertain. The V and J ends lost 1 base and 9 bases respectively, with 7 bases between them. The CDR3 spans 13 residues. CDR1 and CDR2 from the germline V gene are MNHNS and SASEGT. The CDR3 DNA follows: TGTGCCAGCAGTGAAGAAAGGAGTTCACCCCTCCACTTT. Its protein is CASSEERSSPLHF.

This chain links TRBV6-1 with TRBJ1-1; TRBD1 matches at 8 bases. Trimming removed 5 bases from V and 6 bases from J; junction bases left unmatched: 8. CDR1 and CDR2 from the germline V gene are MNHNS and SASEGT. This CDR3 has 14 amino acids. This chain's CDR3 is CASSWSQGDPEAFF. Here the CDR3 DNA reads TGTGCCAGCAGTTGGTCACAGGGGGACCCTGAAGCTTTCTTT.

The V and J genes are TRBV6-4 and TRBJ2-5, with no clear D. The ends were cut back, 2 bases at V and 4 bases at J, with 14 bases in the middle. The CDR3 is made up of 15 amino acids. The germline gives CDR1 MRHNA, CDR2 SNTAGT. Here the CDR3 DNA reads TGTGCCAGCAGTGACACCGACACCCCGGGAGAGACCCAGTACTTC. This encodes CASSDTDTPGETQYF.

This clonotype has more than one count but fewer than ten. J is TRBJ2-6 and V is TRBV6-1; TRBD1 or TRBD2 may be the D gene (6 bases each). The CDR3 contains 16 residues. The V gene lost 5 bases and the J gene lost 0 bases, with 11 bases spanning the gap. The germline V gene has CDR1 MNHNS and CDR2 SASEGT. The CDR3 nucleotides read TGTGCCAGCAGTCAAGGGGGAGGCTCTGGGGCCAACGTCCTGACTTTC. Translating it yields CASSQGGGSGANVLTF.

On this clonotype itself: This CDR3 fails to terminate in the conserved phenylalanine or tryptophan, so it likely reflects a read error. The chain recombines TRBV18 with TRBJ1-1, with 7 bases fitting TRBD1. The V gene end was trimmed by 2 bases and the J gene end by 3 bases; junction bases not matched to a gene: 3. There are 14 residues in the CDR3. CDR1 and CDR2 (germline): KGHSH, LQKENI. The CDR3 sequence: CASSPSGGDTEAFL. The CDR3 DNA reads as TGTGCCAGCTCACCATCAGGGGGGGACACTGAAGCTTTCCTT.

There are a few counts of this clonotype. The chain carries TRBV6-1 and TRBJ2-1, with TRBD2 as a possible D gene (5 bases). The CDR3 covers 19 residues. Trimming cost V 5 bases and J 5 bases, with 28 bases left between them. The germline CDR1 and CDR2 sequences are MNHNS and SASEGT. The CDR3 sequence: CASSFPLHGREAENNEQFF. CDR3 in DNA: TGTGCCAGCAGTTTTCCGCTTCATGGTCGGGAAGCGGAAAACAATGAGCAGTTCTTC.

This chain joins TRBV7-2 and TRBJ2-5, with D unclear. CDR1 SGHTA and CDR2 FQGNSA come from the germline V gene. Trimming cost V 1 base and J 4 bases, with 13 bases left between them. This CDR3 has 15 residues. The CDR3 DNA follows: TGTGCCAGCAGCTTAGGAGTTTTAATCGGAGAGACCCAGTACTTC. Residues: CASSLGVLIGETQYF. Filled out from reference TRBV7-2 and TRBJ2-5, the complete variable domain reads GAGVSQSPSNKVTEKGKDVELRCDPISGHTALYWYRQSLGQGLEFLIYFQGNSAPDKSGLPSDRFSAERTGGSVSTLTIQRTQQEDSAVYLCASSLGVLIGETQYFGPGTRLLVL.

This chain uses TRBV10-3 with TRBJ2-3; perhaps TRBD2 as D (6 bases). The CDR3 length is 15 residues. V was pared by 0 bases and J by 0 bases, with 7 bases between. Germline lookup yields CDR1 ENHRY and CDR2 SYGVKD. The CDR3 DNA follows: TGTGCCATCAGTGAGTCGGGAGGTAGCACAGATACGCAGTATTTT. Translating it yields CAISESGGSTDTQYF.

With regard to this clonotype: Mismatch with germline at one junction end may stem from a read error. This CDR3 reads CSARVTPPAPDAQYF. The CDR3 DNA sequence: TGCAGTGCTAGAGTTACCCCGCCCGCCCCAGATGCGCAGTATTTT. This chain joins TRBV20-1 and TRBJ2-3; no clear D gene. CDR1 is DFQATT and CDR2 is SNEGSKA in the germline V gene (reference sequence). There are 15 residues in the CDR3.

The chain couples TRBV27 to TRBJ2-7; a possible D gene is TRBD2 (6 bases). Trimming removed 9 bases from V and 4 bases from J, with 25 bases in between. The CDR3 runs 16 residues. The germline CDR1 and CDR2 sequences are MNHEY and SMNVEV (reference sequence). The CDR3, as DNA: TGTGCCAGTTCGGCCCGAGCGGGTTCACCTCGTTACGAGCAGTACTTC. Translated: CASSARAGSPRYEQYF.

This chain connects TRBV11-2 to TRBJ2-3; 8 bases line up with TRBD1. Germline trimming cut 4 bases from V and 3 bases from J; bases unmatched to any gene: 15. The CDR3 is 18 residues long. Germline CDR1 reads SGHAT; CDR2 reads FQNNGV. CDR3 sequence reads: CASSSLEPRTGQTDTQYF. Written as DNA, the CDR3 is TGTGCCAGCAGCTCCCTCGAGCCGAGGACAGGGCAAACAGATACGCAGTATTTT.

This clonotype was counted a few times. CDR3 nucleotide sequence: TGTGCCAGCAGCGAGGGACAGGGGAATCAGCCCCAGCATTTT. Its translation is CASSEGQGNQPQHF. The chain links TRBV7-2 to TRBJ1-5, with 10 bases matching TRBD1. Germline CDR1 reads SGHTA; CDR2 reads FQGNSA. J lost 4 bases, V lost 5 bases, and 2 bases had no gene match. The CDR3 is 14 amino acids. The full variable domain, its missing parts supplied by reference TRBV7-2 and TRBJ1-5, is GAGVSQSPSNKVTEKGKDVELRCDPISGHTALYWYRQSLGQGLEFLIYFQGNSAPDKSGLPSDRFSAERTGGSVSTLTIQRTQQEDSAVYLCASSEGQGNQPQHFGDGTRLSIL.

This clonotype was seen only a few times. The chain couples TRBV6-1 to TRBJ2-4; 10 bases line up with TRBD1. The CDR3 totals 15 residues. The germline V gene has CDR1 MNHNS and CDR2 SASEGT. The trim removed 6 bases at V and 1 base at J, leaving 3 bases unmatched. CDR3 bases: TGTGCCAGCAGAGGGACAGGGGAGGCCAAAAACATTCAGTACTTC. This codes for CASRGTGEAKNIQYF.

This clonotype was picked up a small number of times. The J gene is TRBJ1-1, the V gene TRBV4-3; D is unresolved. Germline V gene data show CDR1 as LGHNA and CDR2 as YSLEER. The CDR3 totals 14 residues. V was pared by 0 bases and J by 4 bases, with 9 bases between. The CDR3 protein is CASSQDLGFTEAFF. The CDR3 DNA follows: TGCGCCAGCAGCCAAGATTTAGGGTTCACTGAAGCTTTCTTT.